This T cell receptor beta chain was found in a study of OX40 agonist ivuxolimab in advanced cancers. The overall study: In three patients, partial responses were observed, one with hepatocellular carcinoma and two with cutaneous melanoma. Study-wide points: There was clonal expansion of CD4+ and CD8+ blood T cells by week 6 at 0.1 to 3.0 mg/kg.

This clone occurred once. Its antigen is not identified. The CDR3 extends over 15 amino acids. Germline values: CDR1 MDHEN, CDR2 SYDVKM. V was clipped by 6 bases and J by 6 bases; unmatched bases: 13. Libraries were prepared by immunoSEQ multiplex PCR; TCRdb keeps only in-frame clonotypes and omits some of them. The sample includes 30,000 to 40,000 clones, about nine tenths of them seen just once. The V and J genes are TRBV28 and TRBJ2-7; 8 nucleotides line up with TRBD1. The material was CD4+ or CD8+ T cells sorted from blood, obtained in a trial of the OX40 agonist ivuxolimab. The receptor was isolated from an adult with an advanced solid tumor such as melanoma, head and neck, liver or kidney cancer. CDR3 region: CASSQTGGLSREQYF. The DNA of the CDR3 is TGTGCCAGCAGCCAAACAGGGGGTCTCTCGCGCGAGCAGTACTTC.